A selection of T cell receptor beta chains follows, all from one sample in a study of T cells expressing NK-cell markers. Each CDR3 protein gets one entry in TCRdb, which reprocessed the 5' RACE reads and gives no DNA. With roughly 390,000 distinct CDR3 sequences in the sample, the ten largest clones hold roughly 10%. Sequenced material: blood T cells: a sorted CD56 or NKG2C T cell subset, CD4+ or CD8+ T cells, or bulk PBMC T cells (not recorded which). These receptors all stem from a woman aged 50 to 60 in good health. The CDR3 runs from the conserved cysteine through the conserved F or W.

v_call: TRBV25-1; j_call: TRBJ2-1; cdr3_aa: CASSERAQQFF
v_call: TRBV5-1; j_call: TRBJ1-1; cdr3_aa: CASSTPGGKTEAFF
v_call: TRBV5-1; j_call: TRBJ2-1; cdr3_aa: CASSLLLAGGTEQQFF
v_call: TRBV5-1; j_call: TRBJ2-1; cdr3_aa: CASSLISGSGNEQFF
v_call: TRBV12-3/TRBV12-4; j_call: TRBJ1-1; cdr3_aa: CASSLSASEAFF
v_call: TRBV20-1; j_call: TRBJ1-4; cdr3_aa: CSTGPGAGEKLFF
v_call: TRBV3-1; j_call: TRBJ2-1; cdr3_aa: CASSQEETSFQFF
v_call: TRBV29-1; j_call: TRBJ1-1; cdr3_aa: CSAEGSGEAFF
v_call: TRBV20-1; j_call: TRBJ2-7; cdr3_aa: CSASSGSGDEQYF
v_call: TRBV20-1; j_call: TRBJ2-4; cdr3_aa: CSARTWTLAKNIQYF
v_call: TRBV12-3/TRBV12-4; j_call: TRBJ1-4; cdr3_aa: CASSPRPSLDRGNEKLFF
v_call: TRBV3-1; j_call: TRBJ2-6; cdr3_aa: CASSRTTGAGANVLTF
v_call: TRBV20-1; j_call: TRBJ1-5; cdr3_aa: CSARAHTGQESNQPQHF
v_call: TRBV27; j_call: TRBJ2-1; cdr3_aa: CASSFEERIYNEQFF
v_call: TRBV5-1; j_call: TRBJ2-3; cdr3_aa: CASSDTGTDTQYF
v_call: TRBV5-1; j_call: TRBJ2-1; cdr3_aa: CASWGAGRGRNEQFF
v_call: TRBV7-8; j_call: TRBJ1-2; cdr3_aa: CASSLALRQGANGYTF
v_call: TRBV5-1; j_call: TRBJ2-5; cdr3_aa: CASSDSPGPRETQYF
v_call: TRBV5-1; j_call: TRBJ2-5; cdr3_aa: CASRASGGRFQETQYF
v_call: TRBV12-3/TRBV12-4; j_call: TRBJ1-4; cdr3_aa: CASSYGTEKLFF
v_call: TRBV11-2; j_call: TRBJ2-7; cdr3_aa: CASSLGGFEQYF
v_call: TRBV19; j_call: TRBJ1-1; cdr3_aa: CASSMAGSRAEAFF
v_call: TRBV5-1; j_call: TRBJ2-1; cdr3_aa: CASSSGDAQFF
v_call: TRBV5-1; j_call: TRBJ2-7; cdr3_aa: CASSPETRFYEQYF
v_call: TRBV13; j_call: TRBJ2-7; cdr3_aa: CASSLRGLADEQYF
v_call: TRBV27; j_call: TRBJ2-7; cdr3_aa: CARQLAGALLYEQYF
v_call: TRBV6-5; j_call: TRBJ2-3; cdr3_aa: CASSYSGELRTDTQYF
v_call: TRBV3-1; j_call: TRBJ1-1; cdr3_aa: CASSQDWMNTEAFF
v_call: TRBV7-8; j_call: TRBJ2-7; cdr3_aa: CASSFDSVVFYEQYF
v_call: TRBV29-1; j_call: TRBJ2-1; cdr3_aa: CSGTLGRIYNEQFF
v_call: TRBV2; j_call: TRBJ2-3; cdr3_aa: CASSARLGLADNTDTQYF
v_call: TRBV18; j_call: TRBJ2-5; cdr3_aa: CASSLRTSEETQYF
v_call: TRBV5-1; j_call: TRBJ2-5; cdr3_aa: CASSQSTGPETQYF
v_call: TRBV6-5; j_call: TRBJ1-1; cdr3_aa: CASSLYRSEAFF
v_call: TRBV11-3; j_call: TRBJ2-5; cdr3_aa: CASRSRLAGTQETQYF
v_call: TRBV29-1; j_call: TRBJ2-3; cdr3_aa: CSAVFPQGNTDTQYF
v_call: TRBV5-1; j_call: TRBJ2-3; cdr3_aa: CASTFFRKHYTDTQYF
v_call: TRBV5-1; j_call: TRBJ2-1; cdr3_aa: CASSYETQGAVSYNEQFF
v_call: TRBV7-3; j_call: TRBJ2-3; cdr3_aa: CASSTSTTDTQYF
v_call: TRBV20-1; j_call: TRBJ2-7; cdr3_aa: CSATPVGGPTYEQYF
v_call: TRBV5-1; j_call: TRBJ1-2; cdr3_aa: CASSPTGGNYGYTF
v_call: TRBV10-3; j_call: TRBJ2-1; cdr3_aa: CAIREPGLGANEQFF
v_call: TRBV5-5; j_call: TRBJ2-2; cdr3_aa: CASSFQERGAGELFF
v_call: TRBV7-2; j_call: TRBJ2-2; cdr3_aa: CASSLAAIGELFF
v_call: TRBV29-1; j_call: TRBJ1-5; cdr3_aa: CSVAGTGGNQPQHF
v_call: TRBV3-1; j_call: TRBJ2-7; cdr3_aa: CASSPGTPEVYEQYF
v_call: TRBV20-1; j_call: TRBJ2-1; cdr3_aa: CSAPGTASYEQFF
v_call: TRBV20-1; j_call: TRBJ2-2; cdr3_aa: CSARDLEGDSGTGELFF
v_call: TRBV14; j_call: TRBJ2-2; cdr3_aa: CASNRGNTGELFF
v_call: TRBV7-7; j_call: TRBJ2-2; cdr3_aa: CASSLGPRRGELFF
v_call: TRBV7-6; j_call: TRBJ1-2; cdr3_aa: CASSKLQWGGYGYTF
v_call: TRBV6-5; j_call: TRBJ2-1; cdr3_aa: CASRMTQSSYNEQFF
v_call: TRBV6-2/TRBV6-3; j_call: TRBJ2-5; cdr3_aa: CASTTGYQETQYF
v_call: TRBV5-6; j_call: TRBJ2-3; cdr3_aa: CASSLTTGTGPTDTQYF
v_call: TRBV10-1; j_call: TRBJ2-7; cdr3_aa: CASSEGRSGEQYF